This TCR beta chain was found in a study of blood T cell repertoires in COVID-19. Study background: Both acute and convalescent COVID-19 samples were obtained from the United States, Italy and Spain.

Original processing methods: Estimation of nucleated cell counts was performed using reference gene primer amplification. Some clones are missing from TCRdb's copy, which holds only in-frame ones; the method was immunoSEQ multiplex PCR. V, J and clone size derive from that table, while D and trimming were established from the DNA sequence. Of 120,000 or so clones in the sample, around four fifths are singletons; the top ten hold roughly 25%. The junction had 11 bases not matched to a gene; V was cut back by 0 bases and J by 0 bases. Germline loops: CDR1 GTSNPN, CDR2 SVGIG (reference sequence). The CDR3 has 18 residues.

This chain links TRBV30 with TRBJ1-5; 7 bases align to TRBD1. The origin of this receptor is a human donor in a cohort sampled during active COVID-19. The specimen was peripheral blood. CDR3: CAWSVQGSGGYSNQPQHF. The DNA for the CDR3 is TGTGCCTGGAGTGTACAGGGGAGTGGGGGATATAGCAATCAGCCCCAGCATTTT.